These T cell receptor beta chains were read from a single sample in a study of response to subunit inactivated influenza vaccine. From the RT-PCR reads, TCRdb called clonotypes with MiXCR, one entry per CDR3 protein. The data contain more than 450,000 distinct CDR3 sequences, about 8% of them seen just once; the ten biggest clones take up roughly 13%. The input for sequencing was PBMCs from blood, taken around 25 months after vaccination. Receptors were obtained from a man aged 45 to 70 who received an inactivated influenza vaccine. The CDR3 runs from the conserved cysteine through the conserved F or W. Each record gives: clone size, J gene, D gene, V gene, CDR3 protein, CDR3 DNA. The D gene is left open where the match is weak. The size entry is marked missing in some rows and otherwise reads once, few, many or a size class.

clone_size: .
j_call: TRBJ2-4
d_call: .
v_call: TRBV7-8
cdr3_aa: CASSLVYSPGDIQYF
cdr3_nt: TGTGCCAGCAGCTTAGTTTATAGCCCGGGGGACATTCAGTACTTC

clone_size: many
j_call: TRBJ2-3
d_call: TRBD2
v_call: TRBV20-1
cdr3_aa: CSARERAGGDWRTDTQYF
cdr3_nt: TGCAGTGCTAGAGAGCGGGCGGGAGGTGATTGGCGCACAGATACGCAGTATTTT

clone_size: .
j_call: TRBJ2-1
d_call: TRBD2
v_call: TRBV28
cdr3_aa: CASSSQGLVGAEQFF
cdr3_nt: TGTGCCAGCAGTTCCCAGGGACTAGTTGGCGCTGAGCAGTTCTTC

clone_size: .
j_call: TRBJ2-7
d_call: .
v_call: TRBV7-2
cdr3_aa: CASSLALWESYEQYF
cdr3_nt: TGTGCCAGCAGCTTAGCCCTGTGGGAGTCCTACGAGCAGTACTTC

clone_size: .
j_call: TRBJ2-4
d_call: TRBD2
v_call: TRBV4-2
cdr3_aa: CASSQDTSGRNIQYF
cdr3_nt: TGTGCCAGCAGCCAAGATACCAGCGGGAGAAACATTCAGTACTTC

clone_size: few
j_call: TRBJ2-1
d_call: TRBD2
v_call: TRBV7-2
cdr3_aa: CASSPPGTSGRLWEQFF
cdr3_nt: TGTGCCAGCAGCCCGCCCGGGACTAGCGGGAGACTATGGGAGCAGTTCTTC

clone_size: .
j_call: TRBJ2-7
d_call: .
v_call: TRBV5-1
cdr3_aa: CASSLRAYPPEQYF
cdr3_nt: TGCGCCAGCAGCTTAAGGGCCTATCCTCCCGAGCAGTACTTC

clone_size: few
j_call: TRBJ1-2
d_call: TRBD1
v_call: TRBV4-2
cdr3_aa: CASSQRTGGYGYTF
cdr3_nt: TGTGCCAGCAGCCAACGGACAGGGGGCTATGGCTACACCTTC

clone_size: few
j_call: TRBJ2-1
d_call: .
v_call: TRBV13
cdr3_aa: CASSLAGWKRGEQFF
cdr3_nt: TGTGCCAGCAGCTTAGCGGGTTGGAAGAGGGGTGAGCAGTTCTTC

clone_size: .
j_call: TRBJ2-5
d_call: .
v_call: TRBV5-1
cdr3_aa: CASSSKLRTGSNQETQYF
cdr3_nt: TGCGCCAGCAGCTCGAAACTCCGGACGGGGTCCAACCAAGAGACCCAGTACTTC

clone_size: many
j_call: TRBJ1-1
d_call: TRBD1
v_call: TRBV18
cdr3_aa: CASSRDRVEAFF
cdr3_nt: TGTGCCAGCAGTCGAGACAGGGTCGAAGCTTTCTTT

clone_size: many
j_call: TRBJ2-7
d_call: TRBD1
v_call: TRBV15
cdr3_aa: CATSSRTGSYEQYF
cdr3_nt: TGTGCCACCAGCAGCAGGACAGGGTCGTACGAGCAGTACTTC

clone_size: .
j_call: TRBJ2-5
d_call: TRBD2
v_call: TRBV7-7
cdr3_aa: CASSLGLAGNQETQYF
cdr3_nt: TGTGCCAGCAGCTTAGGCCTAGCGGGGAACCAAGAGACCCAGTACTTC

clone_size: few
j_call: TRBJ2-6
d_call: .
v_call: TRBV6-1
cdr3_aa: CASGRDEANVLTF
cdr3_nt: TGTGCCAGCGGACGCGACGAGGCCAACGTCCTGACTTTC

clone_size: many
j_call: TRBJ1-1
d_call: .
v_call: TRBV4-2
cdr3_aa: CASSQEGGLNTEAFF
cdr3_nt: TGTGCCAGCAGCCAAGAAGGAGGGCTGAACACTGAAGCTTTCTTT

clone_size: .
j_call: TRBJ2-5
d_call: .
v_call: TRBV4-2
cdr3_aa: CASSQGATDETQYF
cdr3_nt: TGTGCCAGCAGCCAAGGGGCAACCGATGAGACCCAGTACTTC

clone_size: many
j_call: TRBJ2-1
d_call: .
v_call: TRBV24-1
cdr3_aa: CATSEDSSNNEQFF
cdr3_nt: TGTGCCACCAGCGAGGACAGCTCAAACAATGAGCAGTTCTTC

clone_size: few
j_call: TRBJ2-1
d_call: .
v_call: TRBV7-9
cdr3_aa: CASSEGTKQFF
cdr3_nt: TGTGCCAGCAGCGAAGGGACCAAGCAGTTCTTC

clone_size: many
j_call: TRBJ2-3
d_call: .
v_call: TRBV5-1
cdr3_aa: CASSLVRGVSADTQYF
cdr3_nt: TGCGCCAGCAGCTTAGTTAGGGGCGTGTCAGCGGATACGCAGTATTTT

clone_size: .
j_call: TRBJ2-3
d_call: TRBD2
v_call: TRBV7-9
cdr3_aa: CASRPTSGGTDTQYF
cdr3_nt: TGTGCCAGCAGACCCACTAGCGGGGGCACAGATACGCAGTATTTT

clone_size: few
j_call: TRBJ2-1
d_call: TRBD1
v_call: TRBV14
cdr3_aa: CASSSRGLQFF
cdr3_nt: TGTGCCAGCAGCTCCAGGGGGCTGCAGTTCTTC

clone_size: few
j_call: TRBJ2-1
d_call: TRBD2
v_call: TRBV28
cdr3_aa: CASSLPFVEREGYNEQFF
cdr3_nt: TGTGCCAGCAGTCTCCCCTTCGTAGAGCGGGAGGGGTACAATGAGCAGTTCTTC

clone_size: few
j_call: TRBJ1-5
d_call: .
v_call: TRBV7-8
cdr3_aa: CASSSGRAVTRPQHF
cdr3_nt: TGTGCCAGCAGCTCTGGACGAGCAGTTACGAGGCCCCAGCATTTT

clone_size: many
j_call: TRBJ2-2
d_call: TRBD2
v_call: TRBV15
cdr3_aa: CATSRPSGKGGTGELFF
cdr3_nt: TGTGCCACCAGCAGACCGAGCGGGAAAGGTGGGACCGGGGAGCTGTTTTTT

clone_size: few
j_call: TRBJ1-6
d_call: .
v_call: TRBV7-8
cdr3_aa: CASSLELGGPGSPLHF
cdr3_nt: TGTGCCAGCAGCTTAGAGCTCGGGGGGCCCGGTTCACCCCTCCACTTT